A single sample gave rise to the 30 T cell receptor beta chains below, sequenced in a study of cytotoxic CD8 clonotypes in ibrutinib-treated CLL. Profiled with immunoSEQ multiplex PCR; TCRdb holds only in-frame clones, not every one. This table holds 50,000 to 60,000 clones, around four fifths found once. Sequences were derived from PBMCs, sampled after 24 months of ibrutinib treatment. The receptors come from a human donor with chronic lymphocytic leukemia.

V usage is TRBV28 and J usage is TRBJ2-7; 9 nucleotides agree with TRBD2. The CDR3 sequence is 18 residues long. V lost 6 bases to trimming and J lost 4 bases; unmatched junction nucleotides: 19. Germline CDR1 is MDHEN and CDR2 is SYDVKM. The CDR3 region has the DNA TGTGCCAGCAGCTCGGAGGGGGGATTAGCGGGAGTACGGTACGAGCAGTACTTC. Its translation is CASSSEGGLAGVRYEQYF.

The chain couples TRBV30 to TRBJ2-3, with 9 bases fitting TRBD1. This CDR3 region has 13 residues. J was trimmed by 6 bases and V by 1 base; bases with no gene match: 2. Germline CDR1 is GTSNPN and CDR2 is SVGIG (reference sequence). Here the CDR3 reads CAWSAGTGDTQYF. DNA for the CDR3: TGTGCCTGGAGTGCCGGGACAGGGGATACGCAGTATTTT.

The CDR3 reads CASRADFPAEAFF. CDR3 bases: TGTGCCAGCCGCGCCGATTTCCCCGCTGAAGCTTTCTTT. This chain joins TRBV9 and TRBJ1-1; D gene uncertain. Germline CDR1 and CDR2: SGDLS and YYNGEE. The CDR3 is made up of 13 amino acids. Trimming took 7 bases from V and 6 from J, leaving 16 bases between them. Full variable domain (rest looked up from reference TRBV9 and TRBJ1-1): DSGVTQTPKHLITATGQRVTLRCSPRSGDLSVYWYQQSLDQGLQFLIQYYNGEERAKGNILERFSAQQFPDLHSELNLSSLELGDSALYFCASRADFPAEAFFGQGTRLTVV.

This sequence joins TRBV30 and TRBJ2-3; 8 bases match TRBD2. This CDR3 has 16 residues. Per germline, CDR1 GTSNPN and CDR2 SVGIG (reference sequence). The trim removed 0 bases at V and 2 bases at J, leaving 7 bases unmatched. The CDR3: CAWSVGLDATTDTQYF. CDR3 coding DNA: TGTGCCTGGAGTGTGGGACTAGACGCTACCACAGATACGCAGTATTTT. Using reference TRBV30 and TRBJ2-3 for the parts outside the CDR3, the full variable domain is SQTIHQWPATLVQPVGSPLSLECTVEGTSNPNLYWYRQAAGRGLQLLFYSVGIGQISSEVPQNLSASRPQDRQFILSSKKLLLSDSGFYLCAWSVGLDATTDTQYFGPGTRLTVL.

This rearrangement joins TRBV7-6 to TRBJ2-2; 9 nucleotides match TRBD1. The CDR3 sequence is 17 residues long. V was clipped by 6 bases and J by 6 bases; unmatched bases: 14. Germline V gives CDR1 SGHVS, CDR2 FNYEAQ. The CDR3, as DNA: TGTGCCAGCAGTTACCATCCGGGACAGGGATTTGCCGGGGAGCTGTTTTTT. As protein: CASSYHPGQGFAGELFF.

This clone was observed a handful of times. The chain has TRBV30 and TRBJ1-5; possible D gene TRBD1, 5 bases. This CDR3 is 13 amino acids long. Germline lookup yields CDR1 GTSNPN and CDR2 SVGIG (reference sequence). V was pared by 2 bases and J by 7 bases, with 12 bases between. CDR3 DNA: TGTGCCTGGAGTCAAGGGGCAGGACAGCCCCAGCATTTT. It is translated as CAWSQGAGQPQHF.

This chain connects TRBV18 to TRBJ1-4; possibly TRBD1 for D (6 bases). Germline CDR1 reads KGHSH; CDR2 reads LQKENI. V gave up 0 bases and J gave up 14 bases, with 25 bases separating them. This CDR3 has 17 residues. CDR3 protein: CASSPPNLGQFTARLFF. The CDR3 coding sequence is TGTGCCAGCTCACCACCTAATCTAGGACAGTTTACCGCCAGGCTGTTTTTT.

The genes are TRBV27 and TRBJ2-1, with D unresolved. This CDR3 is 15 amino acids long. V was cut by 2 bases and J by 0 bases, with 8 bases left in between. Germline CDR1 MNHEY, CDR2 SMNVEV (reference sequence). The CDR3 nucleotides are TGTGCCAGCAGTTTAGACCGGAGCTCCTACAATGAGCAGTTCTTC. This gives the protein CASSLDRSSYNEQFF.

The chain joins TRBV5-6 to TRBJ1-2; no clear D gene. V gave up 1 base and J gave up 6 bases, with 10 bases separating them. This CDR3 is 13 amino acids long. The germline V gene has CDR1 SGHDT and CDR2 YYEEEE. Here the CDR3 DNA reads TGTGCCAGCAGCTTGAGTTCTGGCAATGGCTACACCTTC. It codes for CASSLSSGNGYTF.

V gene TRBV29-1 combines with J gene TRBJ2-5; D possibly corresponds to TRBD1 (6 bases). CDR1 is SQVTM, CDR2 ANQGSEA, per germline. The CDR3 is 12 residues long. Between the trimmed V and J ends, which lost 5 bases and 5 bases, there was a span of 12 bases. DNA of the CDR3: TGCAGCGTTTTGGGGGCAGGGGAGACCCAGTACTTC. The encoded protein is CSVLGAGETQYF.

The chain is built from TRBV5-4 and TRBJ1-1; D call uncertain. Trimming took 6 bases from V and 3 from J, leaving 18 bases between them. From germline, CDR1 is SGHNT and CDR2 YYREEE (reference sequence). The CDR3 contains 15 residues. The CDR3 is CASTLAGRGDTEAFF. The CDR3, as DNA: TGTGCCAGCACCCTGGCCGGACGAGGAGACACTGAAGCTTTCTTT.

CDR3 nucleotides: TGTGCCAGCAGCTTAGATCCGGTGAACACTGAAGCTTTCTTT. Protein sequence: CASSLDPVNTEAFF. The rearrangement joins TRBV7-2 to TRBJ1-1; D ambiguous. From germline, CDR1 is SGHTA and CDR2 FQGNSA. The length of the CDR3 is 14 residues. V was cut by 1 base and J by 0 bases, with 6 bases left in between. Based on the CDR3 plus reference TRBV7-2 and TRBJ1-1, the full variable domain is GAGVSQSPSNKVTEKGKDVELRCDPISGHTALYWYRQSLGQGLEFLIYFQGNSAPDKSGLPSDRFSAERTGGSVSTLTIQRTQQEDSAVYLCASSLDPVNTEAFFGQGTRLTVV.

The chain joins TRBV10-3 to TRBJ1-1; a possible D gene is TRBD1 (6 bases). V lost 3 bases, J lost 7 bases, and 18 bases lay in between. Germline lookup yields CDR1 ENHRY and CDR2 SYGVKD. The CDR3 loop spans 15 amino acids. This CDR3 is CAISESGGKVGEAFF. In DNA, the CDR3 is TGTGCCATCAGTGAATCGGGGGGCAAGGTCGGTGAAGCTTTCTTT.

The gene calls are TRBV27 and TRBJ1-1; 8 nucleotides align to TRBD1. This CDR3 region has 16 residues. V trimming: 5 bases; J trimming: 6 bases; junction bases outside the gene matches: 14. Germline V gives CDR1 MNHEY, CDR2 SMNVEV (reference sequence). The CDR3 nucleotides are TGTGCCAGCAGTCCCAGGGGGCGTTCGGTGAGGGCTGAAGCTTTCTTT. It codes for CASSPRGRSVRAEAFF.

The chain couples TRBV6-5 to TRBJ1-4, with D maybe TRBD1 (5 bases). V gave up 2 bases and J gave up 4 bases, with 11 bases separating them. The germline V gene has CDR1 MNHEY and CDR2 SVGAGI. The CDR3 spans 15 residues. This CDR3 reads CASSYGGTGNEKLFF. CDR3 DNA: TGTGCCAGCAGTTACGGGGGGACCGGTAATGAAAAACTGTTTTTT.

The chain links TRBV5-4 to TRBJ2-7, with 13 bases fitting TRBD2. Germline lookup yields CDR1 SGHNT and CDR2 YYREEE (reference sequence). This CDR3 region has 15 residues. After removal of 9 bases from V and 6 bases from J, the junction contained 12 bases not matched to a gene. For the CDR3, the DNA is TGTGCCACACATATCGGACTAGCGGGAGCTAGCGAGCAGTACTTC. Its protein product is CATHIGLAGASEQYF.

Written as DNA, the CDR3 is TGCGCCAGCAGCCAACTGTCTTCGGATAATTCACCCCTCCACTTT. As protein: CASSQLSSDNSPLHF. V gene TRBV4-1 combines with J gene TRBJ1-6; no clear D gene. With 2 bases removed from V and 5 bases from J, the gap between germline ends came to 10 bases. This CDR3 has 15 residues. Germline assignment: CDR1 MGHRA and CDR2 YSYEKL.

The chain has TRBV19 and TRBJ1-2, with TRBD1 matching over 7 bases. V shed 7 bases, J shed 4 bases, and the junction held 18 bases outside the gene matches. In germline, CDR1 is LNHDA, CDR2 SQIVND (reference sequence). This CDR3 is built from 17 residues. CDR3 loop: CASTPHLQGGAFYGYTF. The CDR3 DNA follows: TGTGCCAGTACCCCACACCTCCAGGGGGGCGCCTTCTATGGCTACACCTTC.

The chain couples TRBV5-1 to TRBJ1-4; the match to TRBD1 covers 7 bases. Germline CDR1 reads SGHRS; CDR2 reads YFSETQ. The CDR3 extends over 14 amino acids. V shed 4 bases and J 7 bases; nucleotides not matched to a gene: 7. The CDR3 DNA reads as TGCGCCAGCAGCAGGGGGACAGCGGGTGAAAAACTGTTTTTT. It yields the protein CASSRGTAGEKLFF.

The CDR3 loop reads CASSLREKLFF. The CDR3 nucleotides are TGTGCCAGCAGCTTACGGGAAAAACTGTTTTTT. The gene calls are TRBV7-2 and TRBJ1-4; D is unresolved. CDR1 is SGHTA and CDR2 is FQGNSA in the germline V gene. Trimming removed 2 bases at V and 8 bases at J, with 3 bases between. CDR3 length: 11 residues. The whole variable domain, remainder taken from reference TRBV7-2 and TRBJ1-4, is GAGVSQSPSNKVTEKGKDVELRCDPISGHTALYWYRQSLGQGLEFLIYFQGNSAPDKSGLPSDRFSAERTGGSVSTLTIQRTQQEDSAVYLCASSLREKLFFGSGTQLSVL.

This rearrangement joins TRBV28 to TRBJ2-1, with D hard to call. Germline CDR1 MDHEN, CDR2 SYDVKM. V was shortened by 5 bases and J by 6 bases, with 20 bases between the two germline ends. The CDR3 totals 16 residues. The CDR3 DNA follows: TGTGCCAGCAGTCCAACTCGCTCAGGAGCATCCAATGAGCAGTTCTTC. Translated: CASSPTRSGASNEQFF.

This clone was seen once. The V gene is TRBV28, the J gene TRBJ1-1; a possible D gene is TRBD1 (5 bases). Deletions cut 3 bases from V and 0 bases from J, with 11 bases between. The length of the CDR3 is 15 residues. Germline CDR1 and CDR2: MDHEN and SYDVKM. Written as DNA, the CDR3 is TGTGCCAGCAGTTTTTCAGGGTCCGTGAACACTGAAGCTTTCTTT. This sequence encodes CASSFSGSVNTEAFF.

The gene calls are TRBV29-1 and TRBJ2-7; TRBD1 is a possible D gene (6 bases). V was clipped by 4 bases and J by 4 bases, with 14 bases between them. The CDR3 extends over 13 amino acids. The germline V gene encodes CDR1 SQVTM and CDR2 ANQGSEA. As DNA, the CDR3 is TGCAGCGTTGCCTTATTGACAGGTTACGAGCAGTACTTC. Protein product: CSVALLTGYEQYF.

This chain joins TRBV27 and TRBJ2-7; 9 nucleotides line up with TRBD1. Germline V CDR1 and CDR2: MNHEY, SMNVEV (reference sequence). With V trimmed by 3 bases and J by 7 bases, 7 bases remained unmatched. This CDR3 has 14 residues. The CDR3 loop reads CASSLGTGMGEQYF. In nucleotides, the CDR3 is TGTGCCAGCAGTTTGGGGACAGGGATGGGGGAGCAGTACTTC.

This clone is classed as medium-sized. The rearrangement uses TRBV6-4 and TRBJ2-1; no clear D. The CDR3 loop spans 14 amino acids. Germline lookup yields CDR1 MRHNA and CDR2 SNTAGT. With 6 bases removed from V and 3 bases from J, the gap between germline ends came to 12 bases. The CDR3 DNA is TGTGCCAGCAGATTGCGGCACGACTACAATGAGCAGTTCTTC. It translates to CASRLRHDYNEQFF.

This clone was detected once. Written as DNA, the CDR3 is TGTGCCAGTAGTCCACGCGGACGGCCTAACTATGGCTACACCTTC. It codes for CASSPRGRPNYGYTF. The chain employs TRBV19 and TRBJ1-2; D unresolved. V was pared by 5 bases and J by 0 bases, with 13 bases between. Germline lookup yields CDR1 LNHDA and CDR2 SQIVND (reference sequence). The CDR3 loop spans 15 amino acids.

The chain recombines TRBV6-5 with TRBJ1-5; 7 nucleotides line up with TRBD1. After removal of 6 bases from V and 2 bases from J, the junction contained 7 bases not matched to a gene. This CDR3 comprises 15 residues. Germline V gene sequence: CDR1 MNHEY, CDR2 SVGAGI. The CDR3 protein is CASSTGTVGNQPQHF. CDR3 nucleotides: TGTGCCAGCAGCACTGGGACAGTGGGCAATCAGCCCCAGCATTTT.

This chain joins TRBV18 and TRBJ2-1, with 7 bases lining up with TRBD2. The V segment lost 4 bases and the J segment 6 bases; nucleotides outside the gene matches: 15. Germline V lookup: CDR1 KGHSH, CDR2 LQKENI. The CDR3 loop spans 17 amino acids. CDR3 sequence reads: CASSRVPWREKGNEQFF. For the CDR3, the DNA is TGTGCCAGCTCACGAGTCCCTTGGCGGGAGAAGGGCAATGAGCAGTTCTTC.

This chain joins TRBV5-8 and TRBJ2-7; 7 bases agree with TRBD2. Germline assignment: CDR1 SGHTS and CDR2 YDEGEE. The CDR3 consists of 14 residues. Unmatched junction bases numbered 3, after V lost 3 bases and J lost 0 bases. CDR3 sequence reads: CASSWEGPSYEQYF. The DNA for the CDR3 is TGTGCCAGCAGCTGGGAGGGTCCCTCCTACGAGCAGTACTTC.

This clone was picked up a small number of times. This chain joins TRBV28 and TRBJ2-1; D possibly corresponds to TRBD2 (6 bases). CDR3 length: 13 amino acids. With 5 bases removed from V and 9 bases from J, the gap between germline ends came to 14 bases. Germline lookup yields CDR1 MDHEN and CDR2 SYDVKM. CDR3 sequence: CASSPGTAGEQFF. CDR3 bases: TGTGCCAGCAGTCCCGGGACTGCGGGTGAGCAGTTCTTC.